Presented here are 23 T cell receptor beta chains from one specimen sequenced in a study of blood T cell repertoires in COVID-19. TCRdb's copy holds only in-frame clones and misses some; the assay was immunoSEQ multiplex PCR. Of about 170,000 clones in the sample, around 82% are singletons; the top ten hold 8% to 11%. Sequences were obtained from peripheral blood. These receptor sequences come from a woman of 80 years or more with active or convalescent COVID-19.

The CDR3 region is CASSLNYPTGQGEQETQYF. CDR3 bases: TGTGCCAGCAGTCTGAATTACCCGACCGGACAGGGCGAACAAGAGACCCAGTACTTC. The chain is built from TRBV2 and TRBJ2-5; TRBD1 aligns across 8 bases. The CDR3 is made up of 19 amino acids. From germline, CDR1 is SNHLY and CDR2 FYNNEI. The trim removed 5 bases at V and 2 bases at J, leaving 19 bases unmatched.

The rearrangement uses TRBV10-3 and TRBJ1-3, with unresolved D. CDR1 is ENHRY and CDR2 is SYGVKD in the germline V gene. With 2 bases removed from V and 2 bases from J, the gap between germline ends came to 7 bases. The CDR3 has 14 amino acids. The CDR3 sequence is CAISEGRAGNTIYF. The CDR3 DNA reads as TGTGCCATCAGTGAGGGCCGGGCTGGAAACACCATATATTTT.

This chain uses TRBV9 with TRBJ1-4; tentative D call: TRBD1 (6 bases). CDR1 and CDR2 (germline): SGDLS, YYNGEE. Trimming removed 0 bases from V and 6 bases from J, with 12 bases in between. The CDR3 sequence is 15 residues long. CDR3 amino acids: CASSVGGGADEKLFF. CDR3 DNA: TGTGCCAGCAGCGTAGGGGGGGGCGCAGATGAAAAACTGTTTTTT.

The chain recombines TRBV3-1 (or the pseudogene TRBV3-2) with TRBJ2-7, with 10 bases lining up with TRBD2. V was pared by 2 bases and J by 0 bases, with 4 bases of the junction left unmatched. Per germline, CDR1 LGHDT and CDR2 YNNKEL (reference sequence). The CDR3 is made up of 16 amino acids. CDR3 sequence reads: CASSQWASGSSYEQYF. In DNA, the CDR3 is TGTGCCAGCAGCCAATGGGCTAGCGGGAGCTCCTACGAGCAGTACTTC.

The rearrangement uses TRBV30 and TRBJ2-7; 7 bases fit TRBD1. The germline V gene encodes CDR1 GTSNPN and CDR2 SVGIG (reference sequence). V was pared by 3 bases and J by 5 bases, with 10 bases of the junction left unmatched. The CDR3 loop spans 14 amino acids. The CDR3 loop is CAWRRDRSGDEQYF. CDR3 bases: TGTGCCTGGAGACGGGACAGATCAGGCGACGAGCAGTACTTC.

The sample holds one count of this clone. The rearrangement joins TRBV6-5 to TRBJ2-3, with 8 bases matching TRBD2. Losses at the gene ends were 7 bases for V and 6 bases for J; bases not matched to a gene: 12. The CDR3 consists of 15 residues. The V gene's germline CDR1 is MNHEY and CDR2 SVGAGI. The CDR3, as DNA: TGTGCCAGCACCCATCGGGGGGGAGAAGGGGATACGCAGTATTTT. It is translated as CASTHRGGEGDTQYF.

The gene calls are TRBV28 and TRBJ1-1; 9 bases align to TRBD1. Germline V CDR1 and CDR2: MDHEN, SYDVKM. V dropped 7 bases and J dropped 1; count of bases not matched to a gene: 13. The CDR3 has 17 residues. The CDR3 DNA reads as TGTGCCAGCAACCCCGGGACAGGGAATTTCGCGAACACTGAAGCTTTCTTT. It specifies CASNPGTGNFANTEAFF.

J is TRBJ1-2 and V is TRBV5-1; D call uncertain. The CDR3 length is 13 residues. Germline loops: CDR1 SGHRS, CDR2 YFSETQ. Deletions cut 0 bases from V and 8 bases from J, with 11 bases between. This chain's CDR3 is CASSLGGDGGYTF. The CDR3 nucleotides read TGCGCCAGCAGCTTGGGAGGAGACGGGGGCTACACCTTC.

The chain carries TRBV19 and TRBJ1-2; D remains ambiguous. CDR3 length equals 13 residues. Trimming removed 0 bases from V and 5 bases from J, with 7 bases in between. Germline V lookup: CDR1 LNHDA, CDR2 SQIVND (reference sequence). As DNA, the CDR3 is TGTGCCAGTAGTATAGATTGGGAGTATGGCTACACCTTC. As protein: CASSIDWEYGYTF.

The J gene is TRBJ2-3, the V gene TRBV24-1; D is undetermined. The CDR3 is 16 amino acids. The V end was cut by 4 bases, the J end by 4 bases, with 17 bases between. The germline gives CDR1 KGHDR, CDR2 SFDVKD. The CDR3 coding sequence is TGTGCCACCAGTGACCGTAGCTCAACACCCCCAGATACGCAGTATTTT. Its translation: CATSDRSSTPPDTQYF.

The rearrangement links TRBV18 to TRBJ1-3; a weak D match, TRBD1 (5 bases). Trimming cost V 1 base and J 2 bases, with 9 bases left between them. The CDR3 is 15 residues long. The germline CDR1 and CDR2 sequences are KGHSH and LQKENI. The CDR3, as DNA: TGTGCCAGCTCACCACAACAGGATCCTGGAAACACCATATATTTT. The encoded protein is CASSPQQDPGNTIYF.

This chain links TRBV5-1 with TRBJ1-6; 7 bases fit TRBD1. The ends lost 1 base at V and 13 bases at J; junction bases unmatched: 11. This CDR3 region has 15 residues. Looked up from germline, CDR1 is SGHRS and CDR2 is YFSETQ. This chain's CDR3 is CASSLWVQGKGPLHF. In DNA form, the CDR3 reads TGCGCCAGCAGCTTGTGGGTACAGGGGAAGGGCCCCCTCCACTTT.

This chain uses TRBV19 with TRBJ2-1; possible D gene TRBD2, 6 bases. Germline-derived CDR1 and CDR2 are LNHDA and SQIVND (reference sequence). V was trimmed by 6 bases and J by 4 bases, leaving 16 bases between them. The CDR3 is 15 residues long. Here the CDR3 DNA reads TGTGCCAGTAGGCCCGACGGGAGTCGGTACAATGAGCAGTTCTTC. Its protein is CASRPDGSRYNEQFF.

The chain joins TRBV5-1 to TRBJ2-1; D is uncertain. Trimming pared 8 bases from V and 0 bases from J, leaving 9 bases between. Germline V gene lookup returns CDR1 SGHRS and CDR2 YFSETQ. The CDR3 runs to 13 residues. This CDR3 is CASTAISYNEQFF. CDR3 DNA sequence: TGCGCCAGTACAGCCATCTCCTACAATGAGCAGTTCTTC.

About this clone: It is unclear where the CDR3 begins or ends on the DNA, so no DNA is shown, and the CDR3 is as TCRdb lists it. This chain uses TRBV7-9 with TRBJ2-1; no DNA check was done on the table's D call, TRBD2. The CDR3 spans 16 residues, counting both ends. Germline CDR1 SEHNR, CDR2 FQNEAQ (reference sequence). CDR3 sequence reads: CASSLARVAGGIDKFF.

The rearrangement uses TRBV5-6 and TRBJ2-2; 7 bases agree with TRBD2. V lost 7 bases to trimming and J lost 7 bases; unmatched junction nucleotides: 7. Per the germline V gene, CDR1 is SGHDT and CDR2 is YYEEEE. The CDR3 extends over 13 amino acids. Here the CDR3 DNA reads TGTGCCAGCGAGAGGCGGGAGCACGGGGAGCTGTTTTTT. Amino acid sequence: CASERREHGELFF.

This clone was recorded once. V is TRBV5-4 and J is TRBJ2-7, with TRBD1 as a possible D gene (6 bases). Germline CDR1 is SGHNT and CDR2 is YYREEE (reference sequence). CDR3 size: 14 residues. Trimming left V 4 bases short and J 6 bases short, with 17 bases between. The CDR3 DNA is TGTGCCAGCAGCGCCACCAGGGGCGTAGGCGAGCAGTACTTC. Translated, it gives CASSATRGVGEQYF.

The genes are TRBV18 and TRBJ2-3, with a weak D call TRBD1 (6 bases). Between the trimmed V and J ends, which lost 4 bases and 4 bases, there was a span of 6 bases. This CDR3 is 12 amino acids long. CDR1 and CDR2 from the germline V gene are KGHSH and LQKENI. CDR3 DNA: TGTGCCAGCTCACAGGGGGCAGATACGCAGTATTTT. Translated, it gives CASSQGADTQYF.

The chain uses TRBV5-1 and TRBJ2-5; TRBD2 matches at 11 bases. CDR1 and CDR2 from the germline V gene are SGHRS and YFSETQ. The trim removed 0 bases at V and 5 bases at J, leaving 3 bases unmatched. This CDR3 comprises 15 residues. The CDR3 DNA reads TGCGCCAGCAGCTTGGTACTAGCGGGAGATGAGACCCAGTACTTC. Protein product: CASSLVLAGDETQYF. Full variable domain (missing parts from reference TRBV5-1 and TRBJ2-5): KAGVTQTPRYLIKTRGQQVTLSCSPISGHRSVSWYQQTPGQGLQFLFEYFSETQRNKGNFPGRFSGRQFSNSRSEMNVSTLELGDSALYLCASSLVLAGDETQYFGPGTRLLVL.

J is TRBJ2-3 and V is TRBV7-3, with a tentative D call TRBD2 (6 bases). This CDR3 comprises 16 residues. Trimming stripped 6 bases from V and 2 bases from J, with 18 bases between. Germline values: CDR1 SGHTA, CDR2 FQGTGA. CDR3 region: CASSRERTKNTDTQYF. CDR3 coding DNA: TGTGCCAGCAGTCGGGAGAGGACCAAGAACACAGATACGCAGTATTTT.

On this clone itself: The junction differs from germline at one of its ends, possibly a read error. The J gene is TRBJ2-1, the V gene TRBV7-9; TRBD2 matches at 8 bases. Germline CDR1 reads SEHNR; CDR2 reads FQNEAQ (reference sequence). CDR3 size: 14 residues. DNA for the CDR3: TGTGCCAGCAGCCGGGGACTAGATTACACTGAGCAGTTCTTC. The encoded protein is CASSRGLDYTEQFF.

CDR3 nucleotides: TGTGCCAGCAGTTCCTTTGTTGGAGGGTACAATGAGCAGTTCTTC. This encodes CASSSFVGGYNEQFF. The chain is built from TRBV28 and TRBJ2-1; D is perhaps TRBD2 (6 bases). The CDR3 runs 15 residues. From germline, CDR1 is MDHEN and CDR2 SYDVKM. V shed 4 bases and J shed 4 bases, with 14 bases lying between them.

The chain uses TRBV9 and TRBJ1-1; the D gene is possibly TRBD1 (5 bases). Looked up from germline, CDR1 is SGDLS and CDR2 is YYNGEE. The V end lost 0 bases, the J end lost 2 bases, and 11 bases lay between the germline ends. CDR3 size: 15 residues. CDR3 region: CASSVVGGSNTEAFF. The DNA of the CDR3 is TGTGCCAGCAGCGTAGTGGGGGGATCCAACACTGAAGCTTTCTTT.